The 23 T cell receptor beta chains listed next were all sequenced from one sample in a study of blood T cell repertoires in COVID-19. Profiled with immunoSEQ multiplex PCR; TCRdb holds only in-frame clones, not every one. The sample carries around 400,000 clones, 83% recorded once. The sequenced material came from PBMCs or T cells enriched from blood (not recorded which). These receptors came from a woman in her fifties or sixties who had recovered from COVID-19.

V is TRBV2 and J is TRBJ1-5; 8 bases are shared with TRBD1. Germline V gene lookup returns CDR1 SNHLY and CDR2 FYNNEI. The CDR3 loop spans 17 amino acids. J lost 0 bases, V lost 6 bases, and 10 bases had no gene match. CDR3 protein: CASRGGTGPDSNQPQHF. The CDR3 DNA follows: TGTGCCAGCAGGGGGGGGACAGGCCCGGATAGCAATCAGCCCCAGCATTTT.

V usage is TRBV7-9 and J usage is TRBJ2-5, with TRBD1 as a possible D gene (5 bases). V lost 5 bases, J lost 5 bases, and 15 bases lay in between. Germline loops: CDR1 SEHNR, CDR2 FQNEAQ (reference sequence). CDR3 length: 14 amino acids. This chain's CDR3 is CASSPQWSGETQYF. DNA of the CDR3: TGTGCCAGCAGCCCCCAATGGTCAGGGGAGACCCAGTACTTC. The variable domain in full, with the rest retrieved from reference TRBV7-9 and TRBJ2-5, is DTGVSQNPRHKITKRGQNVTFRCDPISEHNRLYWYRQTLGQGPEFLTYFQNEAQLEKSRLLSDRFSAERPKGSFSTLEIQRTEQGDSAMYLCASSPQWSGETQYFGPGTRLLVL.

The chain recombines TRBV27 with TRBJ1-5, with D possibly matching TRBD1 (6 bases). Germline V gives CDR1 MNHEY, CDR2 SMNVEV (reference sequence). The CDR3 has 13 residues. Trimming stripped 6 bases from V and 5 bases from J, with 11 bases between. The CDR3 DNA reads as TGTGCCAGCAGAGTAGGGGGGGATCAGCCCCAGCATTTT. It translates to CASRVGGDQPQHF.

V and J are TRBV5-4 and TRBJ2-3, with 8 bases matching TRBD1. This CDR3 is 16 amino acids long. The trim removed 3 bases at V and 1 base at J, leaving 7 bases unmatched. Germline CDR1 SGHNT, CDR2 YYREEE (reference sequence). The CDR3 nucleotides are TGTGCCAGCAGCTCGAAGGACAGGGTGGGCACAGATACGCAGTATTTT. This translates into CASSSKDRVGTDTQYF.

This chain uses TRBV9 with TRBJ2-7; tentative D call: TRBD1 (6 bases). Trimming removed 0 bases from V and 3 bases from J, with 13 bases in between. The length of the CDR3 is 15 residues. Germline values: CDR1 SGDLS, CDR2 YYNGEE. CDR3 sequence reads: CASSVAETGYYEQYF. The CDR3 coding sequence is TGTGCCAGCAGCGTAGCAGAGACAGGATACTACGAGCAGTACTTC.

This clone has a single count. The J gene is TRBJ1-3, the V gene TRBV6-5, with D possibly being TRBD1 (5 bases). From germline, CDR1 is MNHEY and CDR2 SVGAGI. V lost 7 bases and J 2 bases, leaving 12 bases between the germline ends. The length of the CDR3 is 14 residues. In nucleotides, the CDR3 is TGTGCCAGCACCCTTGGGGGGGCTGGAAACACCATATATTTT. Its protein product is CASTLGGAGNTIYF.

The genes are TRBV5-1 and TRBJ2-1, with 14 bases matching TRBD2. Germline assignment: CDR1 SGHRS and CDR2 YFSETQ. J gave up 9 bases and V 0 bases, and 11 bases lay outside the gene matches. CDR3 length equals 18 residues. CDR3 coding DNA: TGCGCCAGCAGCTTGGCCCCGGGACTAGCGGGGGAGTTTAGTGAGCAGTTCTTC. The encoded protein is CASSLAPGLAGEFSEQFF.

DNA of the CDR3: TGTGCCAGCAGCCTCCGAGAGGGGACAGACCCTCGCGAGCAGTACTTC. It yields the protein CASSLREGTDPREQYF. The rearrangement joins TRBV7-6 to TRBJ2-7; the match to TRBD1 covers 7 bases. The V gene end was trimmed by 5 bases and the J gene end by 6 bases; junction bases not matched to a gene: 16. Germline CDR1 and CDR2: SGHVS and FNYEAQ. The CDR3 sequence is 16 residues long.

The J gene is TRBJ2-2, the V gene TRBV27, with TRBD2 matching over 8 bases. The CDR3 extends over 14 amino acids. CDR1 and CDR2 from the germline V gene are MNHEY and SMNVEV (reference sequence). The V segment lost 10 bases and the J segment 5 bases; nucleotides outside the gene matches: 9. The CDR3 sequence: CAISAGALTGELFF. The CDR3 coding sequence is TGTGCCATCTCAGCGGGAGCCCTAACCGGGGAGCTGTTTTTT.

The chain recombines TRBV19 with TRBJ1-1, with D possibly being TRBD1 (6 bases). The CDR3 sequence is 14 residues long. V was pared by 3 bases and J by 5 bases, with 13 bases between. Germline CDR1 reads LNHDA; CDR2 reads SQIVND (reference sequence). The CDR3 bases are TGTGCCAGTAGTATCGGGGTGCAGGGGACTGAAGCTTTCTTT. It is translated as CASSIGVQGTEAFF.

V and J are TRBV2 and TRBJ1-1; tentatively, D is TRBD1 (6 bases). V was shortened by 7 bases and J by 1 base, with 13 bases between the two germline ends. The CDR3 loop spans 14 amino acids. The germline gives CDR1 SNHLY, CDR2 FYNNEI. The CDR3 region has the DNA TGTGCCAGCAACCTCGTACAGGGGAACACTGAAGCTTTCTTT. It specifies CASNLVQGNTEAFF.

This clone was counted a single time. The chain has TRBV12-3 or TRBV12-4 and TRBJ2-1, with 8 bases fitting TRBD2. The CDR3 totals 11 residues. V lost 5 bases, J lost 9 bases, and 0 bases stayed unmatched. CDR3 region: CASSAGGEQFF. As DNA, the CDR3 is TGTGCCAGCAGTGCGGGGGGTGAGCAGTTCTTC.

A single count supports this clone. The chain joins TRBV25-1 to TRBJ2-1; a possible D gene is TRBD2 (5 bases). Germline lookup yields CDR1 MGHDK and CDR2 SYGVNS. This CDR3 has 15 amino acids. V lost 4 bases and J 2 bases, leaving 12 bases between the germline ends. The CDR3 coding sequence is TGTGCCAGCAGTGCGGCGGGCCCCCCCTACAATGAGCAGTTCTTC. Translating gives CASSAAGPPYNEQFF.

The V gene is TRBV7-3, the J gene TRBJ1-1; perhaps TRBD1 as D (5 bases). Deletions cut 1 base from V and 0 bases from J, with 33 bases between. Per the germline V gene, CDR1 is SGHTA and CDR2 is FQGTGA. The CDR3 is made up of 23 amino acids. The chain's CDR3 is CASSLRFRMEPTGGATLNTEAFF. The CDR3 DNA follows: TGTGCCAGCAGCTTAAGATTTAGGATGGAACCCACAGGCGGGGCAACTCTGAACACTGAAGCTTTCTTT. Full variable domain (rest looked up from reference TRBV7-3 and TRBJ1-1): GAGVSQTPSNKVTEKGKYVELRCDPISGHTALYWYRQSLGQGPEFLIYFQGTGAADDSGLPNDRFFAVRPEGSVSTLKIQRTERGDSAVYLCASSLRFRMEPTGGATLNTEAFFGQGTRLTVV.

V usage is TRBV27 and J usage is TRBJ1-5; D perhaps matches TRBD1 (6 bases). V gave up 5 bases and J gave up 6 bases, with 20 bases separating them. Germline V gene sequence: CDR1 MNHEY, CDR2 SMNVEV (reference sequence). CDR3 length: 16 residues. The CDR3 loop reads CASSPRDTGLVQPQHF. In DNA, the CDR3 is TGTGCCAGCAGTCCCCGGGACACAGGGTTAGTTCAGCCCCAGCATTTT.

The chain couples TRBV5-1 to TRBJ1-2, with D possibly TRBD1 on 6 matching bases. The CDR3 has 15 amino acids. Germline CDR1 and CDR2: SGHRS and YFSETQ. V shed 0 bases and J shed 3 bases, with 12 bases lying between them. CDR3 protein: CASSLGGTRDYGYTF. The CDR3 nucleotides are TGCGCCAGCAGCTTGGGAGGGACAAGGGACTATGGCTACACCTTC.

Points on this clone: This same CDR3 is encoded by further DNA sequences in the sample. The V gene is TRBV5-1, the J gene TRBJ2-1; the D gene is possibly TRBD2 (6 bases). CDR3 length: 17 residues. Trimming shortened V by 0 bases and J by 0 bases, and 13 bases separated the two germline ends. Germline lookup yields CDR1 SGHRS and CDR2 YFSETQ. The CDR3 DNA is TGCGCCAGCAGCTTGGGTCTGGGAGGCAGCTCCTACAATGAGCAGTTCTTC. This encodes CASSLGLGGSSYNEQFF.

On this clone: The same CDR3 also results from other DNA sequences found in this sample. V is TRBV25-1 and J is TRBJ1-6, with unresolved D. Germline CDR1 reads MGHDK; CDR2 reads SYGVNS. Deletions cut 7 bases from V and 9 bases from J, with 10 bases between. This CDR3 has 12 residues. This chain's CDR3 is CASTPGGSPLHF. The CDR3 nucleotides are TGTGCCAGCACCCCCGGCGGTTCACCCCTCCACTTT.

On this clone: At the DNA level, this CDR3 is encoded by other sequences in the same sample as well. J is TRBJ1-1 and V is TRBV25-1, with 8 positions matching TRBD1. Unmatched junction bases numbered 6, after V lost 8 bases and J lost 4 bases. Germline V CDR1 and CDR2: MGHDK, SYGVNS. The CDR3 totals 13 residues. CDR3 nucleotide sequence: TGTGCCAGCGGACAGGGTCCGGCCACTGAAGCTTTCTTT. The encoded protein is CASGQGPATEAFF.

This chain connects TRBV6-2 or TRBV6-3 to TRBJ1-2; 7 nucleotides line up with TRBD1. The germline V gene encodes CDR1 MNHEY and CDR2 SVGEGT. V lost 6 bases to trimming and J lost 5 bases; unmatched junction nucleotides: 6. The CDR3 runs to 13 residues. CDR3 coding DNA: TGTGCCAGCAGCGATCGACAGGGATATGGCTACACCTTC. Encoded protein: CASSDRQGYGYTF.

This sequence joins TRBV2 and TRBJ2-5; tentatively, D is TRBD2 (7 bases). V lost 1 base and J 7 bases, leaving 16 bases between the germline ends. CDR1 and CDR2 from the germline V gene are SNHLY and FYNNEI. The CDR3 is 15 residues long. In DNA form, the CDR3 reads TGTGCCAGCAGTGAAGAGGGCGGGGGCCCAGGGACCCAGTACTTC. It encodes CASSEEGGGPGTQYF.

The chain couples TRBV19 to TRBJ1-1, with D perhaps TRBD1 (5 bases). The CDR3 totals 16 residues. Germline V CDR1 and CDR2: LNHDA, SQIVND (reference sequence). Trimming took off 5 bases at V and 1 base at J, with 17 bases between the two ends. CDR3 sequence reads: CASSPPQWQGNTEAFF. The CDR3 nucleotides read TGTGCCAGTAGTCCCCCCCAGTGGCAGGGGAACACTGAAGCTTTCTTT.

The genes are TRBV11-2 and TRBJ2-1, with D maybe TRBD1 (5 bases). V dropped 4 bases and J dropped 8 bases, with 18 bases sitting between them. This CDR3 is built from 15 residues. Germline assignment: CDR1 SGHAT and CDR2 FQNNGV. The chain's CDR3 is CASSSVGVWEHEQFF. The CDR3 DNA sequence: TGTGCCAGCAGCTCAGTAGGGGTGTGGGAACATGAGCAGTTCTTC.